Listed here is a single TCR beta chain. It has no known antigen specificity. The sample holds no much larger clone one base away, and base qualities are not on file. This specimen belongs to a study of CD8 T cells in Susac syndrome (dated by TCRdb to the late 2010s). For the wider study: Whether CD8+ T cell activation and differentiation in Susac syndrome was antigen driven was tested using repertoire sequencing.

RNA was extracted with the RNeasy kit and roughly 0.5 to 1 ug was reverse transcribed using random hexamers. TCR beta CDR3 regions were amplified with the immunoSEQ multiplex PCR assay covering 54 Vbeta and 13 Jbeta segments. To correct PCR amplification bias, a synthetic template baseline was used for both primer optimization and computational correction. As for the original processing: Reads were annotated to V, D and J genes according to IMGT and were analyzed with immunoSEQ Analyzer, with only productive sequences retained. To calculate clonality, Shannon entropy was normalized by log2 of the number of productive unique sequences and then subtracted from one. Public and private clones were assessed among the 100 most prevalent clones of each patient and control. Clones were defined as Susac-specific if absent from the healthy and MS cohorts, from around 1,000 published viral clones and from other ImmuneACCESS disease sequences. TCRdb reanalyzed the raw reads on its own, using fastp at Q25 for trimming and MiXCR for clone calling, and kept in-frame beta chains. Every entry covers one CDR3 protein and lists the most common genes and DNA from its rows. The V and J calls follow TCRdb's processing rather than the paper's. The sample records over 100,000 distinct CDR3 sequences, roughly 91% of which are singletons. The ten top clones hold 0.13% to 0.15% of the sample.

Study-wide findings and limitations: The study acknowledged that relatively few individuals were included in the TCR sequencing and HLA analysis.

High-throughput TCR beta sequencing profiled peripheral blood CD8+ and CD4+ T cells from healthy donors, Susac syndrome patients and multiple sclerosis patients. The healthy donors served as controls matched for age and sex. Bulk CD8+ and CD4+ T cells were purified magnetically by negative isolation, whereas CD8+ TEMRA cells were enriched by FACS. Blood was collected in EDTA tubes and processed within 24 hours, with PBMCs isolated through density gradient centrifugation. PBMCs destined for TCR sequencing were cryopreserved in liquid nitrogen and later thawed in a 37 °C water bath. A purity of at least 90% was achieved for sorted or isolated CD4+, CD8+ and CD8+ TEMRA cells. The origin of this receptor is a human donor in good health. Sample: CD4+ T cells from PBMCs.

The CDR3 sequence is CASSYRFPEYEQYF. Read as DNA, the sequence is TGTGCCAGCAGTTACAGGTTCCCAGAGTACGAGCAGTACTTC. The V and J segments used are TRBV6-5 and TRBJ2-7; no D segment can be confidently identified. Inclusive of the bounding cysteine and phenylalanine, the CDR3 is 14 residues long. Only CDR3 DNA remains: 42 bases, in frame from the first base. Trimming costs V 2 bases and J 4 bases, and their ends lie 12 bases apart. According to the germline V gene, CDR1 reads MNHEY and CDR2 reads SVGAGI.